The clone carrying this T cell receptor beta chain was picked up one time. The sample originates from a study of blood T cell repertoires in COVID-19. Study-wide context: COVID-19 samples collected from the United States, Italy and Spain covered acute and convalescent phases. PBMCs, B-cell-depleted T cells, or T cells were the source of the cDNA or gDNA that made up the material.

Original methodology: Estimates of nucleated cell counts were drawn from the amplification of reference gene primers. Generated by immunoSEQ multiplex PCR, the TCRdb table keeps only in-frame clones and is missing some. V and J calls and clone size come straight from that table; D and trimming were deduced from the DNA. The table lists 130,000 or so clones, roughly four fifths of them singletons. This receptor was obtained from a human donor in a cohort sampled during active COVID-19. Sequenced sample: peripheral blood.

The CDR3 loop reads CSVPSSHRVETQYF. DNA of the CDR3: TGCAGCGTTCCCTCGTCGCACAGGGTGGAGACCCAGTACTTC. This chain links TRBV29-1 with TRBJ2-5; tentatively, D is TRBD1 (6 bases). The CDR3 consists of 14 residues. Germline CDR1 SQVTM, CDR2 ANQGSEA. V lost 5 bases and J 5 bases, leaving 18 bases between the germline ends.